The 8 T cell receptor beta chains in this list originate from one sample, sequenced in a study of blood T cell repertoires in COVID-19. Repertoires were generated with immunoSEQ multiplex PCR, while TCRdb's copy carries only in-frame clones and drops some. The data show approximately 240,000 clones, 80% to 85% seen once. Specimen: peripheral blood. The source of these receptors is a woman aged 30 to 39 who had recovered from COVID-19.

The chain is built from TRBV6-5 and TRBJ2-5; D may be TRBD1 (6 bases). V lost 2 bases to trimming and J lost 2 bases, with 9 bases between them. CDR3 length: 14 residues. Germline V lookup: CDR1 MNHEY, CDR2 SVGAGI. The DNA for the CDR3 is TGTGCCAGCAGTTACCAAGGGGGACAAGAGACCCAGTACTTC. This translates into CASSYQGGQETQYF.

The J gene is TRBJ1-6, the V gene TRBV15, with TRBD1 matching 10 bases. This CDR3 region has 15 residues. Germline CDR1 LNHNV, CDR2 YYDKDF (reference sequence). V shed 1 base and J 7 bases; nucleotides not matched to a gene: 1. The CDR3 here is CATSRGTGGNSPLHF. The CDR3 DNA reads as TGTGCCACCAGCAGAGGGACAGGGGGGAATTCACCCCTCCACTTT.

V is TRBV6-6 and J is TRBJ2-7; 11 positions match TRBD2. CDR3 size: 12 residues. The germline V gene has CDR1 MNHNY and CDR2 SVGAGI (reference sequence). J gave up 4 bases and V 10 bases, and 3 bases lay outside the gene matches. DNA for the CDR3: TGTGCCACCGGGACTAGCGGTTACGAGCAGTACTTC. Its protein is CATGTSGYEQYF.

J is TRBJ2-5 and V is TRBV10-3, with a tentative D call TRBD2 (5 bases). This CDR3 has 13 amino acids. CDR1 and CDR2 (germline): ENHRY, SYGVKD. The germline V and J ends were trimmed by 6 bases and 2 bases, with 10 bases remaining between them. This CDR3 reads CAIRALAQETQYF. The CDR3 region has the DNA TGTGCCATCAGGGCCCTAGCTCAAGAGACCCAGTACTTC.

V usage is TRBV25-1 and J usage is TRBJ2-1, with 7 bases identical to TRBD1. CDR3 length equals 15 residues. Trimming at V came to 2 bases and at J to 4 bases, leaving 5 bases not matched to a gene. Germline CDR1 MGHDK, CDR2 SYGVNS. The CDR3 protein is CASSEGQVPYNEQFF. The CDR3 DNA sequence: TGTGCCAGCAGTGAAGGACAGGTTCCTTACAATGAGCAGTTCTTC.

This chain connects TRBV27 to TRBJ2-3; D might be TRBD1 (5 bases). The CDR3 loop spans 14 amino acids. Looked up from germline, CDR1 is MNHEY and CDR2 is SMNVEV (reference sequence). V lost 6 bases and J lost 3, with 13 bases in between. CDR3 amino acids: CASRFIGATDTQYF. CDR3 coding DNA: TGTGCCAGCAGGTTTATAGGGGCTACAGATACGCAGTATTTT.

The chain carries TRBV5-4 and TRBJ2-1; 9 bases line up with TRBD1. The germline gives CDR1 SGHNT, CDR2 YYREEE (reference sequence). The CDR3 totals 17 residues. The V gene end was trimmed by 4 bases and the J gene end by 2 bases; junction bases not matched to a gene: 10. CDR3 loop: CASSPTTGGSTYNEQFF. The CDR3 region has the DNA TGTGCCAGCAGCCCAACCACAGGGGGCAGCACCTACAATGAGCAGTTCTTC.

The J gene is TRBJ1-3, the V gene TRBV15, with 9 bases identical to TRBD1. The germline CDR1 and CDR2 sequences are LNHNV and YYDKDF (reference sequence). The V gene end was trimmed by 1 base and the J gene end by 2 bases; junction bases not matched to a gene: 12. The CDR3 consists of 19 residues. The CDR3 DNA follows: TGTGCCACCAGCAGAGGGCCCGGGACAGGGCAATATACTGGAAACACCATATATTTT. The encoded protein is CATSRGPGTGQYTGNTIYF.